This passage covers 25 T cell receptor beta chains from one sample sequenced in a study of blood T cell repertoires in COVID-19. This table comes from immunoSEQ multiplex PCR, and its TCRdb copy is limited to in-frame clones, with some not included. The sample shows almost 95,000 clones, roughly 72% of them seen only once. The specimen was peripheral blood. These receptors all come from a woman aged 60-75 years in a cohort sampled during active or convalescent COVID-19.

This CDR3 reads CASSDGQGENTGELFF. The CDR3 DNA reads as TGTGCCAGCAGCGACGGACAGGGGGAAAACACCGGGGAGCTGTTTTTT. The gene calls are TRBV7-9 and TRBJ2-2, with 10 bases fitting TRBD1. Germline lookup yields CDR1 SEHNR and CDR2 FQNEAQ (reference sequence). Unmatched junction bases numbered 5, after V lost 5 bases and J lost 2 bases. CDR3 length: 16 amino acids.

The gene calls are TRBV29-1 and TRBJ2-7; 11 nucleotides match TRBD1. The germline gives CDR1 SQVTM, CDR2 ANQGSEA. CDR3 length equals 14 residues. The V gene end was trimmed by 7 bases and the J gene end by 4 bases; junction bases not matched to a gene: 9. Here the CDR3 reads CSAAGTGGLYEQYF. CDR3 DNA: TGCAGCGCCGCCGGGACAGGGGGTCTATACGAGCAGTACTTC.

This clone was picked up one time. In DNA, the CDR3 is TGTGCCAGTAGTATTGACAGGCTGAACACCGGGGAGCTGTTTTTT. Its protein is CASSIDRLNTGELFF. The V and J genes are TRBV19 and TRBJ2-2; D is possibly TRBD1 (6 bases). Trimming left V 3 bases short and J 1 base short, with 9 bases between. The CDR3 loop spans 15 amino acids. Germline V gene sequence: CDR1 LNHDA, CDR2 SQIVND (reference sequence).

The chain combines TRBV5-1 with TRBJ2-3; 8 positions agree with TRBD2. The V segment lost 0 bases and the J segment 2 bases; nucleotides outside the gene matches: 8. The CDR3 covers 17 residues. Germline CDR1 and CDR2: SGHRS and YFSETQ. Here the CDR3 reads CASSLAFGGVDTDTQYF. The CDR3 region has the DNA TGCGCCAGCAGCTTGGCCTTCGGGGGGGTGGACACAGATACGCAGTATTTT.

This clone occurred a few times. CDR3 loop: CASSRLAGGYEQYF. The CDR3, as DNA: TGTGCCAGCAGTCGACTAGCGGGGGGCTACGAGCAGTACTTC. The J gene is TRBJ2-7, the V gene TRBV27, with 13 bases that match TRBD2. V shed 5 bases, J shed 3 bases, and the junction held 1 base outside the gene matches. This CDR3 spans 14 amino acids. Germline assignment: CDR1 MNHEY and CDR2 SMNVEV (reference sequence).

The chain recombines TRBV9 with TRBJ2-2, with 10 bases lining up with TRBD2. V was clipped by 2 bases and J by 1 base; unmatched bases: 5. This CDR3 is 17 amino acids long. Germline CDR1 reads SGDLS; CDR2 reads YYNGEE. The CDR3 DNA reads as TGTGCCAGCAGCGTGACTAGCGGGCGGTTGAACACCGGGGAGCTGTTTTTT. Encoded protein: CASSVTSGRLNTGELFF.

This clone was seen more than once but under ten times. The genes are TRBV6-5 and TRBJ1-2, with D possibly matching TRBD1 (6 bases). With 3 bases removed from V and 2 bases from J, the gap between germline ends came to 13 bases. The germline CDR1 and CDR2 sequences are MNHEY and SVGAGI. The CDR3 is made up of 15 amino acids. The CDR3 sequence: CASSYDTGQNYGYTF. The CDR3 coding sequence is TGTGCCAGCAGTTATGACACCGGACAGAACTATGGCTACACCTTC.

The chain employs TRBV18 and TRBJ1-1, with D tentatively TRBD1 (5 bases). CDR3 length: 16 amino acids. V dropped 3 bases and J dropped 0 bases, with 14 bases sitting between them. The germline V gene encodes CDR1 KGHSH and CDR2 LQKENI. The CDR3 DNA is TGTGCCAGCTCACCCCGCCGGACACAGATGAACACTGAAGCTTTCTTT. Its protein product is CASSPRRTQMNTEAFF.

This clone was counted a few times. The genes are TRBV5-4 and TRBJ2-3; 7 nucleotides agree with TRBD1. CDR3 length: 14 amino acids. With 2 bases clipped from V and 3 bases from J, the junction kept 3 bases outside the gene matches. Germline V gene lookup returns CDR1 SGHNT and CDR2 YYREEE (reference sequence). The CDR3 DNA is TGTGCCAGCAGCTTACGACAGGGTACAGATACGCAGTATTTT. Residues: CASSLRQGTDTQYF.

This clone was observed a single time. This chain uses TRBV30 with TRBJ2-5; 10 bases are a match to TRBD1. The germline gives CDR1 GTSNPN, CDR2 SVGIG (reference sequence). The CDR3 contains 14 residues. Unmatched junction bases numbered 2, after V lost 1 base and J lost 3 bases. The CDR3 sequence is CAWSAGTGEETQYF. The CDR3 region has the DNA TGTGCCTGGAGTGCGGGGACAGGGGAAGAGACCCAGTACTTC.

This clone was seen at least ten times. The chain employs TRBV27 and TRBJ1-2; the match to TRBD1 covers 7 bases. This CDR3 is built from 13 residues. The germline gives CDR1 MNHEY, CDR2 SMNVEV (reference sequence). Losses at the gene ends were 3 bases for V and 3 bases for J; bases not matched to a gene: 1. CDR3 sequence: CASSLGQYYGYTF. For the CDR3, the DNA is TGTGCCAGCAGTTTGGGACAGTACTATGGCTACACCTTC.

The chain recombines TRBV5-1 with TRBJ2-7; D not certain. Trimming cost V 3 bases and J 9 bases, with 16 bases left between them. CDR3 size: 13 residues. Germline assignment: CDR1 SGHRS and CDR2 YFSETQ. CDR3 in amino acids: CASSSDPRFGQYF. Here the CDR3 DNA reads TGCGCCAGCAGCTCCGACCCCAGGTTTGGGCAGTACTTC.

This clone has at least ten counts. In nucleotides, the CDR3 is TGTGCCAGCAGCCAAGGGGGCTTCGGGACAGGGCACAATGAGCAGTTCTTC. Translation gives CASSQGGFGTGHNEQFF. V usage is TRBV3-1 (or the pseudogene TRBV3-2) and J usage is TRBJ2-1; 9 nucleotides line up with TRBD1. The junction had 9 bases not matched to a gene; V was cut back by 1 base and J by 5 bases. CDR3 size: 17 residues. Germline V gives CDR1 LGHDT, CDR2 YNNKEL (reference sequence).

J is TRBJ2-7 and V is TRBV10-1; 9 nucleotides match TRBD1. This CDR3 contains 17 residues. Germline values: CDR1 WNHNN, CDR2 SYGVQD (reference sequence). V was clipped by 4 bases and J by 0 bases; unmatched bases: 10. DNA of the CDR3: TGCGCCAGCAGTGCCCGTTCGGGGACAGGGACCTCCTACGAGCAGTACTTC. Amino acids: CASSARSGTGTSYEQYF.

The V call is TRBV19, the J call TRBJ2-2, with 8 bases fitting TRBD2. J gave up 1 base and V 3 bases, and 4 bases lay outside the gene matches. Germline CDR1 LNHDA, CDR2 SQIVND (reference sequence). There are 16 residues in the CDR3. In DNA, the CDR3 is TGTGCCAGTAGTATTGGTAGCGGGGTGAACACCGGGGAGCTGTTTTTT. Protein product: CASSIGSGVNTGELFF.

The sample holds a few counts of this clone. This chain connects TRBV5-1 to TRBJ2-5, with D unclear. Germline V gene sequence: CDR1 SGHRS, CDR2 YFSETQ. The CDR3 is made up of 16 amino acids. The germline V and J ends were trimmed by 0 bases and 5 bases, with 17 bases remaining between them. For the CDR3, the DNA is TGCGCCAGCAGCTTGGCAATGGCCCCATTTTCGGAGACCCAGTACTTC. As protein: CASSLAMAPFSETQYF.

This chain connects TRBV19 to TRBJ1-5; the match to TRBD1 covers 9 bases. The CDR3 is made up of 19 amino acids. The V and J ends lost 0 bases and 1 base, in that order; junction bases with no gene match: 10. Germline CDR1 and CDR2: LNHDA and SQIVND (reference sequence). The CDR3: CASSIDRDRGQGSNQPQHF. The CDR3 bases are TGTGCCAGTAGTATAGATAGGGACCGGGGACAGGGAAGCAATCAGCCCCAGCATTTT.

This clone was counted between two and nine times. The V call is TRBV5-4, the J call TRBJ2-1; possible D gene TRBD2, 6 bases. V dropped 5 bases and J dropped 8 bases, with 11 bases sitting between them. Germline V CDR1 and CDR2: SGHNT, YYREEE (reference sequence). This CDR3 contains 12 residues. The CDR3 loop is CASSFTGDEQFF. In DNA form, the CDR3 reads TGTGCCAGCAGTTTTACGGGAGATGAGCAGTTCTTC.

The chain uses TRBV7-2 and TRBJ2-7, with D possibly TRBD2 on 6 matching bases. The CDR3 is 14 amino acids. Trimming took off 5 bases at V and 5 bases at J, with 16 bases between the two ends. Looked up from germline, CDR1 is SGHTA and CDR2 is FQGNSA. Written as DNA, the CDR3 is TGTGCCAGCAGCGTAACTAGCTCGCGTGACGAGCAGTACTTC. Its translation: CASSVTSSRDEQYF.

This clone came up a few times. CDR3 protein: CASSLAGGSSGNTIYF. CDR3 DNA: TGCGCCAGCAGCTTGGCCGGGGGTAGCTCTGGAAACACCATATATTTT. The V gene is TRBV5-1, the J gene TRBJ1-3, with D possibly being TRBD1 (5 bases). Between the trimmed V and J ends, which lost 0 bases and 0 bases, there was a span of 10 bases. CDR1 is SGHRS and CDR2 is YFSETQ in the germline V gene. CDR3 length equals 16 residues.

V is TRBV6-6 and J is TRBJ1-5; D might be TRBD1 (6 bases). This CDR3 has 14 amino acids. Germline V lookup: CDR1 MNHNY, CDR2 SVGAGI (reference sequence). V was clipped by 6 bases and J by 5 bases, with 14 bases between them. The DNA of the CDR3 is TGTGCCAGCAGCCCAGGGGTACGGCATCAGCCCCAGCATTTT. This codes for CASSPGVRHQPQHF.

The CDR3 reads CASSQSFTSGAGTDTQYF. The CDR3 DNA follows: TGTGCCAGCAGCCAATCCTTTACTAGCGGCGCCGGGACAGATACGCAGTATTTT. The chain is built from TRBV3-1 (or the pseudogene TRBV3-2) and TRBJ2-3; TRBD2 aligns across 8 bases. Germline trimming cut 2 bases from V and 3 bases from J; bases unmatched to any gene: 13. The CDR3 totals 18 residues. Germline loops: CDR1 LGHDT, CDR2 YNNKEL (reference sequence).

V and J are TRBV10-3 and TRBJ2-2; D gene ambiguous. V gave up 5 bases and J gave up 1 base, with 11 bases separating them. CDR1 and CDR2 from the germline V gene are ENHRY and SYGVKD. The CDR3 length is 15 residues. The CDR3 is CAISSRLENTGELFF. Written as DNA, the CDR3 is TGTGCCATCAGTAGTAGGCTAGAGAACACCGGGGAGCTGTTTTTT.

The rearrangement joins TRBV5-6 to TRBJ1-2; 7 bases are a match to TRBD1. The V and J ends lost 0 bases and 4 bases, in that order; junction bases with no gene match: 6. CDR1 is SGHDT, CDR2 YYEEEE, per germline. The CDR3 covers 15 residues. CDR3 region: CASSLVSGTVYGYTF. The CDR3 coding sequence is TGTGCCAGCAGCTTGGTATCTGGGACAGTCTATGGCTACACCTTC.

CDR3 nucleotides: TGTGCCAGCAGTTATGGCCATTCCTCCTACGAGCAGTACTTC. Protein sequence: CASSYGHSSYEQYF. V and J are TRBV6-5 and TRBJ2-7; no clear D gene. In germline, CDR1 is MNHEY, CDR2 SVGAGI. V was pared by 3 bases and J by 0 bases, with 9 bases between. The CDR3 runs 14 residues.